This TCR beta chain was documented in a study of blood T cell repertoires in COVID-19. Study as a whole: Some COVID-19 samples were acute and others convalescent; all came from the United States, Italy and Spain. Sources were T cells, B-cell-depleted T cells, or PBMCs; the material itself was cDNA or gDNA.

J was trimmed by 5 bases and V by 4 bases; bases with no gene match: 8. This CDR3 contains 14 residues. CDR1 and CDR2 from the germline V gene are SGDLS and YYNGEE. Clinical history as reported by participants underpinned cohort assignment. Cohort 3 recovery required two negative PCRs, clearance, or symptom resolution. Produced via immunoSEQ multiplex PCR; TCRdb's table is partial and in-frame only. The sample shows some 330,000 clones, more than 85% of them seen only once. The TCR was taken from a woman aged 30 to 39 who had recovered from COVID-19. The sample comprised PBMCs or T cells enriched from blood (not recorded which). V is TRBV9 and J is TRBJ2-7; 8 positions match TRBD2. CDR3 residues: CASSLSGRWDEQYF. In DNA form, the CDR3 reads TGTGCCAGCAGCCTGAGCGGGAGATGGGACGAGCAGTACTTC.